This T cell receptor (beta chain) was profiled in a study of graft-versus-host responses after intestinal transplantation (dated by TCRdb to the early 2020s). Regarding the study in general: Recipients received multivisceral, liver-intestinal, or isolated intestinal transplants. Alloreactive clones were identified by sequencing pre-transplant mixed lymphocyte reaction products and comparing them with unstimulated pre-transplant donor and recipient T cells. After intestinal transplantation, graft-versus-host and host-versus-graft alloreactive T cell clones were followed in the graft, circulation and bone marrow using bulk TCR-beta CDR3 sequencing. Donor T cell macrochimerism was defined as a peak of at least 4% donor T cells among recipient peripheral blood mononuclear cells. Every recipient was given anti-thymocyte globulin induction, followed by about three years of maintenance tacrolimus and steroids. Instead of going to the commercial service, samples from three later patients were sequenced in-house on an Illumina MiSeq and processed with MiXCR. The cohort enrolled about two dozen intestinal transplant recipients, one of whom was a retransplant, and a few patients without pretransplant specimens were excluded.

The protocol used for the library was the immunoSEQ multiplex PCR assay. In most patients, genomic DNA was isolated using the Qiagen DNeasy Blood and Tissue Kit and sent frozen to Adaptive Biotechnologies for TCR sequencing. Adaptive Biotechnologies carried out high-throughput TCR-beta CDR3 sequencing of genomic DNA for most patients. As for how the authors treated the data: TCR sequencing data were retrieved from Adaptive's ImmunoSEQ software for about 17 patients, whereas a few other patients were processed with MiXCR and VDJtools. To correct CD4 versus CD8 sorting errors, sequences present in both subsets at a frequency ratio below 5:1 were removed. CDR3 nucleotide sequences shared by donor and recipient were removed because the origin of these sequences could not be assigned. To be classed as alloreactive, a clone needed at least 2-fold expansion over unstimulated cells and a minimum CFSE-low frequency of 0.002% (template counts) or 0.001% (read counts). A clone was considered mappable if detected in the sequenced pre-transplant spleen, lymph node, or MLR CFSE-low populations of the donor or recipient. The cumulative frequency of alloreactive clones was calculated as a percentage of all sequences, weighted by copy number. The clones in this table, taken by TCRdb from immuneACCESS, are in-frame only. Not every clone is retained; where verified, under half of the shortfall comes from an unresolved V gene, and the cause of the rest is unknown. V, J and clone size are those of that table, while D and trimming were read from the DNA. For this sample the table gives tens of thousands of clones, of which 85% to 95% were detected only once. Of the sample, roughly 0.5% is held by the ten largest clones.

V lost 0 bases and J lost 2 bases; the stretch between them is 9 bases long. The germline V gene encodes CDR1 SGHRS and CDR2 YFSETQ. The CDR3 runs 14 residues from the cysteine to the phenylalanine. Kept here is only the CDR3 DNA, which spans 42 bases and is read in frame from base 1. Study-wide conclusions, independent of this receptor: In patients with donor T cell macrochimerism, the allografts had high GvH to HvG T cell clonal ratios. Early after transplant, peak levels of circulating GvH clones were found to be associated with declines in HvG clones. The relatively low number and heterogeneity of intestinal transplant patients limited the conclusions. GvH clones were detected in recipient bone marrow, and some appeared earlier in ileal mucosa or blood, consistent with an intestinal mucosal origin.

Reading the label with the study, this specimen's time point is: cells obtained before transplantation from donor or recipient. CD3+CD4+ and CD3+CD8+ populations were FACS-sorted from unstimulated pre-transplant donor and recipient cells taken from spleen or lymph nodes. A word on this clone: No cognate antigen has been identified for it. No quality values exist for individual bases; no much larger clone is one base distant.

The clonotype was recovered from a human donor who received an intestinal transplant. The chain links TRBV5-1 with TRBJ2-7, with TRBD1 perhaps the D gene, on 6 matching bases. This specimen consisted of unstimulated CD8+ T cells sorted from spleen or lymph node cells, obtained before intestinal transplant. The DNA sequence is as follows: TGCGCCAGCAGCTTGGCCAGGGGAACCTACGAGCAGTACTTC. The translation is CASSLARGTYEQYF.